This T cell receptor beta chain is from a study of beta chain features in type 1 diabetes. The study's findings and limits: Short templates might get an advantage during PCR, and this would be equal in patients and controls. For cells with high TCR expression, cDNA sequencing could yield over-representation.

The CDR3 extends over 16 amino acids. CDR1 and CDR2 from the germline V gene are MGHRA and YSYEKL. Trimming took 5 bases from V and 2 from J; bases not matched to a gene: 9. This clone was recorded a few times. The antigen is unknown. Reverse transcribing all isolated RNA meant expressed TCRB transcripts were sequenced. This table comes from immunoSEQ multiplex PCR, and its TCRdb copy is limited to in-frame clones, with some not included. The data hold 300,000 to 350,000 clones, with around 15% observed a single time. Stem cell-like memory, regulatory, central memory and naive CD4+ cells were sorted via CD45RO/CCR7/CD25/CD127/CD95/CD27.

This TCR was sampled from a man aged 25 to 40 in good health. The specimen was central memory CD4+ T cells from blood. The chain joins TRBV4-1 to TRBJ2-1; 7 positions agree with TRBD1. CDR3 loop: CASSIRQGTAYNEQFF. The CDR3 nucleotides read TGCGCCAGCAGCATCCGACAAGGGACAGCCTACAATGAGCAGTTCTTC.